The clone carrying this T cell receptor beta chain has only a few counts. The source of the sample is a study of patients and donors after allogeneic stem cell transplantation. TCRdb re-called the RT-PCR reads through MiXCR, storing one row per CDR3 protein. This sample has about a million distinct CDR3 sequences, with about a sixth found just once. Germline lookup yields CDR1 KGHSH and CDR2 LQKENI. The V gene end was trimmed by 3 bases and the J gene end by 9 bases; junction bases not matched to a gene: 6. The CDR3 loop spans 14 amino acids. Sequenced material: blood, either unsorted or a sorted T cell fraction (not recorded which). V and J are TRBV18 and TRBJ2-1, with 9 positions matching TRBD1. The source of this sequence is a human donor who was either an allogeneic HSCT recipient or a stem cell or donor lymphocyte infusion donor (not recorded which). It is not recorded whose cells these are; they may come from a transplant donor. The DNA for the CDR3 is TGTGCCAGCTCACCGGGACAGGGAAAGGGTGAGCAGTTCTTC. Protein sequence: CASSPGQGKGEQFF.